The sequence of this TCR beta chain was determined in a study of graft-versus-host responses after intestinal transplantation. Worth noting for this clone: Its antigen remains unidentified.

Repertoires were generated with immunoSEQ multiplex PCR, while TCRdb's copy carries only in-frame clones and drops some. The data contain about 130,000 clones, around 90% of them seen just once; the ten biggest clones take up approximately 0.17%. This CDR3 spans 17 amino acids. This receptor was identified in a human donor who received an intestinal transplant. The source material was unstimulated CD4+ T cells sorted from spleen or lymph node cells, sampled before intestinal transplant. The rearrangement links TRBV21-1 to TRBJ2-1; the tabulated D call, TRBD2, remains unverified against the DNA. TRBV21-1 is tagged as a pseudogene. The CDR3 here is CASSTTSGGPFRHEQFF. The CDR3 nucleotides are TGTGCCAGCAGCACTACTAGCGGGGGCCCCTTTAGGCATGAGCAGTTCTTC.